The 30 T cell receptor beta chains presented below share a single source sample, sequenced in a study of blood T cells in healthy people across ages. A J-beta primer mix and a sample-barcoded 5' primer were used in a second PCR of roughly 6 to 11 cycles. TCRdb redid the calling of the 5' RACE reads with MiXCR, one entry per CDR3 protein. The table records around 800,000 distinct CDR3 sequences, about 55% of them present only once. The sample consisted of blood. The receptors here all came from a man at least 80 years old in good health.

The V and J genes are TRBV20-1 and TRBJ1-5; 7 bases line up with TRBD1. J gave up 9 bases and V 4 bases, and 9 bases lay outside the gene matches. The CDR3 has 13 amino acids. The germline V gene encodes CDR1 DFQATT and CDR2 SNEGSKA (reference sequence). The CDR3 sequence: CSANPPGQRPQHF. The CDR3 DNA sequence: TGCAGTGCTAACCCCCCGGGACAGAGGCCCCAGCATTTT.

The chain carries TRBV15 and TRBJ2-1; TRBD2 agrees at 12 bases. The end of the DNA aligns better with TRBJ2-7, so the J call may be wrong. The CDR3 totals 16 residues. Germline CDR1 is LNHNV and CDR2 is YYDKDF (reference sequence). CDR3 nucleotide sequence: TGTGCCACCAGCAGAGAACTAGCGGGAGGCCTCTACGAGCAGTACTTC. Residues: CATSRELAGGLYEQYF.

This clonotype was detected only a few times. The CDR3 spells CSARRLAGSSYEQYF. The CDR3 DNA reads as TGCAGTGCTAGAAGACTAGCGGGGAGCTCCTACGAGCAGTACTTC. The chain recombines TRBV20-1 with TRBJ2-7; the match to TRBD2 covers 11 bases. Germline V CDR1 and CDR2: DFQATT, SNEGSKA (reference sequence). V trimming: 2 bases; J trimming: 0 bases; junction bases outside the gene matches: 3. The CDR3 runs 15 residues.

The V and J genes are TRBV7-9 and TRBJ2-3; maybe TRBD1 (5 bases). The CDR3 runs 13 residues. The ends were cut back, 8 bases at V and 14 bases at J, with 23 bases in the middle. The V gene's germline CDR1 is SEHNR and CDR2 FQNEAQ (reference sequence). The CDR3 DNA follows: TGTGCCAGCGGGTCCACGGCCCTAGGACACGCGTATTTT. Translating it yields CASGSTALGHAYF.

The J gene is TRBJ2-5, the V gene TRBV11-2; D remains unclear. The CDR3 length is 15 residues. Germline V CDR1 and CDR2: SGHAT, FQNNGV. V lost 4 bases and J 4 bases, leaving 16 bases between the germline ends. For the CDR3, the DNA is TGTGCCAGCAGCTCTGGCGGCACGTTCCGAGAGACCCAGTACTTC. Its protein product is CASSSGGTFRETQYF.

This chain links TRBV20-1 with TRBJ1-2; D not certain. This CDR3 spans 14 amino acids. The germline CDR1 and CDR2 sequences are DFQATT and SNEGSKA (reference sequence). Deletions cut 3 bases from V and 0 bases from J, with 11 bases between. As DNA, the CDR3 is TGCAGTGCTAGTGGTGTAGTAGCTAACTATGGCTACACCTTC. Translated: CSASGVVANYGYTF.

The CDR3 spells CASSYSGGRYGYTF. The CDR3 nucleotides read TGTGCCAGCAGTTACTCTGGGGGGAGGTATGGCTACACCTTC. The V gene is TRBV6-5, the J gene TRBJ1-2; possibly TRBD1 for D (5 bases). Looked up from germline, CDR1 is MNHEY and CDR2 is SVGAGI. Trimming pared 0 bases from V and 5 bases from J, leaving 10 bases between. CDR3 length: 14 residues.

The chain combines TRBV20-1 with TRBJ2-5; 8 bases are a match to TRBD2. The V segment lost 4 bases and the J segment 7 bases; nucleotides outside the gene matches: 11. The CDR3 spans 14 residues. CDR1 and CDR2 from the germline V gene are DFQATT and SNEGSKA (reference sequence). The CDR3 DNA reads TGCAGTGCTAAGGGCCGGGAGGGCCTTGGGACCCAGTACTTC. Translating gives CSAKGREGLGTQYF.

A few counts support this clonotype. The V gene is TRBV27, the J gene TRBJ2-1, with 11 bases aligning to TRBD2. Germline V gene data show CDR1 as MNHEY and CDR2 as SMNVEV (reference sequence). With 5 bases clipped from V and 6 bases from J, the junction kept 9 bases outside the gene matches. This CDR3 contains 16 residues. DNA for the CDR3: TGTGCCAGCAGTGCCCACCTAGCGGGAGGCCTCAATGAGCAGTTCTTC. This translates into CASSAHLAGGLNEQFF.

The chain employs TRBV6-5 and TRBJ2-7, with D tentatively TRBD1 or TRBD2 (5 bases each). Per the germline V gene, CDR1 is MNHEY and CDR2 is SVGAGI. The germline V and J ends were trimmed by 7 bases and 6 bases, with 13 bases remaining between them. CDR3 size: 12 residues. The chain's CDR3 is CASNGRDGEQYF. Written as DNA, the CDR3 is TGTGCCAGCAACGGAAGGGACGGCGAGCAGTACTTC.

V is TRBV30 and J is TRBJ1-5, with D perhaps TRBD1 (6 bases). Germline CDR1 reads GTSNPN; CDR2 reads SVGIG (reference sequence). CDR3 length: 13 residues. Trimming stripped 1 base from V and 5 bases from J, with 9 bases between. The CDR3 here is CAWSAGADQPQHF. Written as DNA, the CDR3 is TGTGCCTGGAGTGCGGGGGCCGATCAGCCCCAGCATTTT. Looking up the rest from reference TRBV30 and TRBJ1-5 gives the full variable domain: SQTIHQWPATLVQPVGSPLSLECTVEGTSNPNLYWYRQAAGRGLQLLFYSVGIGQISSEVPQNLSASRPQDRQFILSSKKLLLSDSGFYLCAWSAGADQPQHFGDGTRLSIL.

The table lists this clonotype with a few counts. J is TRBJ2-7 and V is TRBV12-3 or TRBV12-4; D is perhaps TRBD2 (5 bases). The V and J ends lost 6 bases and 3 bases respectively, with 12 bases between them. The CDR3 extends over 13 amino acids. The CDR3 sequence is CASSSRRVYEQYF. The CDR3 nucleotides are TGTGCCAGCAGCTCCCGGCGGGTCTACGAGCAGTACTTC.

This clonotype came up many times. The chain joins TRBV20-1 to TRBJ2-1; 9 bases map to TRBD1. Looked up from germline, CDR1 is DFQATT and CDR2 is SNEGSKA (reference sequence). The CDR3 runs 14 residues. As DNA, the CDR3 is TGCAGCGCGACAGGGGGAAGCTCCTACAATGAGCAGTTCTTC. It specifies CSATGGSSYNEQFF.

This chain joins TRBV7-3 and TRBJ1-2; 8 nucleotides agree with TRBD1. The CDR3 spans 14 residues. The germline V gene encodes CDR1 SGHTA and CDR2 FQGTGA. V shed 2 bases, J shed 8 bases, and the junction held 7 bases outside the gene matches. The CDR3 DNA is TGTGCCAGCAGCTTAGCCGGGACAGGCGGGGGCTACACCTTC. It translates to CASSLAGTGGGYTF.

This clonotype was observed a handful of times. The V call is TRBV20-1, the J call TRBJ2-3; 8 bases line up with TRBD2. The CDR3 is 11 residues long. Germline loops: CDR1 DFQATT, CDR2 SNEGSKA (reference sequence). V lost 4 bases, J lost 6 bases, and 0 bases stayed unmatched. The CDR3 DNA reads TGCAGTGCTAAGCGGGGGGATACGCAGTATTTT. It yields the protein CSAKRGDTQYF.

This clonotype has at least ten counts. The chain uses TRBV27 and TRBJ2-7; 9 bases are shared with TRBD2. CDR1 and CDR2 from the germline V gene are MNHEY and SMNVEV (reference sequence). This CDR3 region has 15 residues. The junction had 11 bases not matched to a gene; V was cut back by 5 bases and J by 6 bases. The CDR3 is CASSPRSSGSSEQYF. The DNA for the CDR3 is TGTGCCAGCAGTCCCCGGAGTAGCGGGAGTAGCGAGCAGTACTTC.

The V and J genes are TRBV25-1 and TRBJ1-1; no definite D call. Between the trimmed V and J ends, which lost 6 bases and 4 bases, there was a span of 18 bases. Germline lookup yields CDR1 MGHDK and CDR2 SYGVNS. The CDR3 spans 15 residues. CDR3 DNA: TGTGCCAGCAGACCAGACCCTCCCATGAGCACTGAAGCTTTCTTT. Protein: CASRPDPPMSTEAFF.

This clonotype turned up a few times. The V gene is TRBV24-1, the J gene TRBJ2-1; 10 positions match TRBD1. With 4 bases clipped from V and 7 bases from J, the junction kept 6 bases outside the gene matches. The CDR3 contains 15 residues. Germline loops: CDR1 KGHDR, CDR2 SFDVKD. CDR3 coding DNA: TGTGCCACCAGTGACCGGGACAGGGGAACGAATGAGCAGTTCTTC. Protein: CATSDRDRGTNEQFF.

The chain is built from TRBV18 and TRBJ2-5, with TRBD1 matching 8 bases. Germline values: CDR1 KGHSH, CDR2 LQKENI. The length of the CDR3 is 16 residues. The junction had 7 bases not matched to a gene; V was cut back by 3 bases and J by 1 base. This chain's CDR3 is CASSPVAGGAQETQYF. CDR3 DNA: TGTGCCAGCTCACCGGTAGCAGGGGGCGCCCAAGAGACCCAGTACTTC.

The chain has TRBV11-2 and TRBJ2-2; D ambiguous. V lost 5 bases to trimming and J lost 5 bases, with 9 bases between them. The CDR3 sequence is 13 residues long. Germline CDR1 reads SGHAT; CDR2 reads FQNNGV. The CDR3, as DNA: TGTGCCAGCAGCCAGGACCGGACCGGGGAGCTGTTTTTT. Its protein is CASSQDRTGELFF. The full variable domain, completed using reference TRBV11-2 and TRBJ2-2, is EAGVAQSPRYKIIEKRQSVAFWCNPISGHATLYWYQQILGQGPKLLIQFQNNGVVDDSQLPKDRFSAERLKGVDSTLKIQPAKLEDSAVYLCASSQDRTGELFFGEGSRLTVL.

The chain recombines TRBV18 with TRBJ2-5; 8 bases agree with TRBD1. The J call is doubtful: the DNA matches TRBJ2-7 better. CDR3 size: 18 residues. CDR1 and CDR2 from the germline V gene are KGHSH and LQKENI. CDR3 DNA sequence: TGTGCCAGCTCACCGACCGCTCCAGGGGGCGCCGATTGGTACGAGCAGTACTTC. This codes for CASSPTAPGGADWYEQYF.

This clonotype was counted a few times. The gene calls are TRBV3-1 and TRBJ2-7, with D perhaps being TRBD1 or TRBD2 (5 bases each). With 4 bases removed from V and 4 bases from J, the gap between germline ends came to 17 bases. CDR3 length: 15 amino acids. The V gene's germline CDR1 is LGHDT and CDR2 YNNKEL (reference sequence). CDR3 region: CASSRKGTGEYEQYF. CDR3 in DNA: TGTGCCAGCAGCCGTAAGGGGACGGGTGAATACGAGCAGTACTTC.

This clonotype was counted a few times. The chain has TRBV20-1 and TRBJ2-7; 8 bases are a match to TRBD1. The CDR3 is 13 residues long. The V segment lost 3 bases and the J segment 6 bases; nucleotides outside the gene matches: 7. Germline V lookup: CDR1 DFQATT, CDR2 SNEGSKA (reference sequence). This CDR3 reads CSARQGALAEQYF. DNA for the CDR3: TGCAGTGCTAGGCAGGGGGCCCTTGCCGAGCAGTACTTC.

V is TRBV11-2 and J is TRBJ1-5; unclear D gene. CDR3 length equals 12 residues. The V gene lost 4 bases and the J gene lost 6 bases, with 7 bases spanning the gap. In germline, CDR1 is SGHAT, CDR2 FQNNGV. The CDR3 nucleotides read TGTGCCAGCAGCTCCGAGGTTCAGCCCCAGCATTTT. Its translation is CASSSEVQPQHF. The full variable domain, with the rest looked up from reference TRBV11-2 and TRBJ1-5, is EAGVAQSPRYKIIEKRQSVAFWCNPISGHATLYWYQQILGQGPKLLIQFQNNGVVDDSQLPKDRFSAERLKGVDSTLKIQPAKLEDSAVYLCASSSEVQPQHFGDGTRLSIL.

The chain has TRBV20-1 and TRBJ2-3; the D gene is possibly TRBD2 (6 bases). CDR1 is DFQATT, CDR2 SNEGSKA, per germline (reference sequence). The V gene lost 5 bases and the J gene lost 6 bases, with 18 bases spanning the gap. The CDR3 sequence is 14 residues long. In DNA, the CDR3 is TGCAGTGCTCGAGGGTTCATAGCGGTTGATACGCAGTATTTT. This translates into CSARGFIAVDTQYF.

This clonotype turned up a few times. This chain joins TRBV5-1 and TRBJ2-7; possibly TRBD2 for D (6 bases). V gave up 8 bases and J gave up 3 bases, with 21 bases separating them. The CDR3 runs 15 residues. Germline V lookup: CDR1 SGHRS, CDR2 YFSETQ. CDR3 sequence: CASSMMGGPIYEQYF. The CDR3 DNA follows: TGCGCCAGTAGTATGATGGGGGGTCCCATCTACGAGCAGTACTTC.

Regarding this clonotype: Germline and junction disagree at one end, which may indicate a read error. This chain links TRBV7-2 with TRBJ1-5; 7 bases fit TRBD1. CDR1 SGHTA and CDR2 FQGNSA come from the germline V gene. This CDR3 comprises 19 residues. CDR3 nucleotides: TGTGCCGGCAGCTCCTTTTGTCGGACAGGACGCGAGGGCAATCAGCCCCAGCATTTT. It yields the protein CAGSSFCRTGREGNQPQHF.

This rearrangement joins TRBV10-3 to TRBJ1-1, with D possibly matching TRBD1 (5 bases). In germline, CDR1 is ENHRY, CDR2 SYGVKD. The CDR3 covers 12 residues. Between the trimmed V and J ends, which lost 2 bases and 8 bases, there was a span of 9 bases. CDR3: CAISEDRREAFF. CDR3 sequence (DNA): TGTGCCATCAGTGAGGACAGAAGAGAAGCTTTCTTT.

J is TRBJ2-5 and V is TRBV3-1; 10 nucleotides align to TRBD2. Germline CDR1 reads LGHDT; CDR2 reads YNNKEL (reference sequence). With 3 bases clipped from V and 11 bases from J, the junction kept 12 bases outside the gene matches. The CDR3 spans 15 residues. CDR3 nucleotides: TGTGCCAGCAGCCAGGGACTAGCGAACTACAATGAGCAGTACTTC. Translating gives CASSQGLANYNEQYF.

The V call is TRBV5-6, the J call TRBJ2-3; the match to TRBD1 covers 9 bases. From germline, CDR1 is SGHDT and CDR2 YYEEEE. V gave up 1 base and J gave up 2 bases; unmatched junction bases: 5. The CDR3 is 16 residues long. Written as DNA, the CDR3 is TGTGCCAGCAGCTTGTACGGGACAGGGACCACAGATACGCAGTATTTT. Translating gives CASSLYGTGTTDTQYF.